This TCR beta chain is from a study of cytomegalovirus exposure and HLA in healthy donors. A remark on this clone: Its specificity is not known.

CDR1 is SQVTM and CDR2 is ANQGSEA in the germline V gene. This CDR3 has 13 residues. J gave up 4 bases and V 5 bases, and 7 bases lay outside the gene matches. Clones were sequenced by immunoSEQ multiplex PCR, and TCRdb holds only the in-frame ones, with some missing. The table shows about 130,000 clones, with nearly 90% occurring only once. Study-level results: According to a subsequent analysis, TCR clusters from the first cohort were inclined to appear together in the 110 or so validation repertoires. Rare TCR sequences dominated, though some public TCRs recurred in many donors. Reports indicated that the classifier achieved high specificity and sensitivity in diagnosing cytomegalovirus status.

The sample taken for sequencing was PBMCs. The TCR originated in a woman aged 18-29 years in good health and CMV-seronegative. This chain joins TRBV29-1 and TRBJ1-2; 7 bases are shared with TRBD1. The CDR3: CSVFRGLGYGYTF. The CDR3 DNA follows: TGCAGCGTTTTCAGGGGGTTAGGCTATGGCTACACCTTC. Full variable domain (rest looked up from reference TRBV29-1 and TRBJ1-2): SAVISQKPSRDICQRGTSLTIQCQVDSQVTMMFWYRQQPGQSLTLIATANQGSEATYESGFVIDKFPISRPNLTFSTLTVSNMSPEDSSIYLCSVFRGLGYGYTFGSGTRLTVV.